This T cell receptor beta chain derives from a study of glioma-infiltrating T cells. Findings of the study overall: Tissue-blood divergence was below expectation in non-neoplastic patients, above in gliomas. Only very few CDR3 sequences appeared in both tissue and blood.

The table lists this clonotype with many counts. Antigen specificity is unknown. The germline V and J ends were trimmed by 2 bases and 4 bases, with 8 bases remaining between them. Looked up from germline, CDR1 is MNHNS and CDR2 is SASEGT. This CDR3 comprises 13 residues. Amplification of TCR alpha and beta CDR3 regions from RNA used iRepertoire nested multiplex PCR. Tissue mRNA or PBMC total RNA, 100-400 ng, went into one-step reverse transcription and amplification. TCRdb used MiXCR to reprocess the multiplex PCR reads, holding one entry per CDR3 protein. The table lists 150,000 to 200,000 distinct CDR3 sequences, around 42% of them singletons.

This TCR derives from a human donor with low-grade glioma or glioblastoma, undergoing nonglioma brain surgery, or in good health (not recorded which). Sequenced: glioma tissue, nonneoplastic brain tissue, or PBMCs (not recorded which). The chain couples TRBV6-1 to TRBJ2-5; D gene uncertain. The CDR3 DNA reads as TGTGCCAGCAGTGAACAGCGCCTAGAGACCCAGTACTTC. This codes for CASSEQRLETQYF.